One and the same sample provided the 25 T cell receptor beta chains below, sequenced in a study of T cells in Graves' hyperthyroidism and ophthalmopathy. RNA transcripts yielded amplified TCR beta CDR3 regions. Initially, a first-round RT-PCR of the TCR CDR3 employed the HTBI primer set. TCRdb fed the multiplex PCR reads into MiXCR, producing one record per CDR3 protein. The sample records a few hundred thousand distinct CDR3 sequences, roughly a sixth being singletons. The sample was blood. These receptor sequences come from a woman aged 45-65 years with Graves' hyperthyroidism.

The chain is built from TRBV20-1 and TRBJ2-1; D may correspond to TRBD1 or TRBD2 (7 bases each). The assigned J gene may be wrong: the sequence end matches TRBJ2-7 better. There are 17 residues in the CDR3. Germline loops: CDR1 DFQATT, CDR2 SNEGSKA (reference sequence). CDR3 in amino acids: CSARPQGGGQSYNEQYF. The CDR3 coding sequence is TGCAGTGCTAGACCCCAGGGGGGGGGCCAATCCTACAATGAGCAGTACTTC.

This clonotype was observed at least ten times. This sequence joins TRBV27 and TRBJ2-3, with 14 bases fitting TRBD2. CDR3 size: 18 residues. V shed 4 bases, J shed 0 bases, and the junction held 6 bases outside the gene matches. CDR1 MNHEY and CDR2 SMNVEV come from the germline V gene (reference sequence). CDR3 sequence: CASSSRTSGRTSTDTQYF. In DNA, the CDR3 is TGTGCCAGCAGTTCACGGACTAGCGGGAGGACTAGCACAGATACGCAGTATTTT.

The chain joins TRBV29-1 to TRBJ2-2; 10 bases fit TRBD1. Germline assignment: CDR1 SQVTM and CDR2 ANQGSEA. CDR3 size: 14 residues. V was clipped by 6 bases and J by 4 bases; unmatched bases: 5. The CDR3 reads CSVTGQGGTGELFF. The CDR3, as DNA: TGCAGCGTGACTGGACAGGGGGGCACCGGGGAGCTGTTTTTT.

This sequence joins TRBV5-1 and TRBJ2-5, with 7 bases matching TRBD1. This CDR3 is built from 14 residues. Germline V lookup: CDR1 SGHRS, CDR2 YFSETQ. V gave up 3 bases and J gave up 3 bases; unmatched junction bases: 5. The DNA for the CDR3 is TGCGCCAGCAGCTCGGGGACAGCGAAAGAGACCCAGTACTTC. It encodes CASSSGTAKETQYF.

The chain recombines TRBV29-1 with TRBJ2-1; the D is unclear. CDR1 and CDR2 (germline): SQVTM, ANQGSEA. V lost 4 bases and J 3 bases, leaving 7 bases between the germline ends. The CDR3 covers 12 residues. CDR3 bases: TGCAGCGTTGGAACAGACTACAATGAGCAGTTCTTC. Encoded protein: CSVGTDYNEQFF.

This clonotype was detected ten times or more. The rearrangement uses TRBV19 and TRBJ2-1; tentative D call: TRBD1 (6 bases). Germline V gives CDR1 LNHDA, CDR2 SQIVND (reference sequence). V dropped 4 bases and J dropped 10 bases, with 23 bases sitting between them. The CDR3 spans 16 residues. CDR3 amino acids: CASSRSGTRTNGEQFF. CDR3 DNA sequence: TGTGCCAGTAGTAGATCCGGGACACGAACGAATGGGGAGCAGTTCTTC.

The chain recombines TRBV25-1 with TRBJ2-5, with D possibly being TRBD2 (6 bases). The germline V gene encodes CDR1 MGHDK and CDR2 SYGVNS. The V end was cut by 6 bases, the J end by 3 bases, with 8 bases between. The CDR3 spans 12 residues. The CDR3 bases are TGTGCCAGCAGACGGAGGGAAGAGACCCAGTACTTC. Its protein product is CASRRREETQYF.

This clonotype was observed at least ten times. The chain employs TRBV7-2 and TRBJ1-2, with D maybe TRBD1 (6 bases). Germline V lookup: CDR1 SGHTA, CDR2 FQGNSA. There are 15 residues in the CDR3. V lost 5 bases and J lost 2, with 15 bases in between. CDR3 sequence: CASSTQGGVNYGYTF. In nucleotides, the CDR3 is TGTGCCAGCAGCACACAGGGAGGCGTAAACTATGGCTACACCTTC.

The sample holds a few counts of this clonotype. One end of the junction does not line up with germline, which may come from a read error. The chain joins TRBV7-9 to TRBJ2-2, with 8 bases fitting TRBD1. Germline V gene data show CDR1 as SEHNR and CDR2 as FQNEAQ (reference sequence). This CDR3 has 16 residues. Here the CDR3 DNA reads TGTGCCAGCACCTTATGGGGGACAGGACACACCGGGGAGCTGTTTTTT. Amino acid sequence: CASTLWGTGHTGELFF.

The chain uses TRBV6-1 and TRBJ2-3, with D possibly being TRBD2 (6 bases). CDR3 length equals 15 residues. V lost 6 bases and J 6 bases, leaving 19 bases between the germline ends. CDR1 is MNHNS and CDR2 is SASEGT in the germline V gene. The CDR3 DNA follows: TGTGCCAGCAGCCAATCGCCCCACCGGGGGGATACGCAGTATTTT. As protein: CASSQSPHRGDTQYF.

This clonotype was detected ten times or more. The chain combines TRBV5-6 with TRBJ2-5, with 11 nucleotides matching TRBD2. J was trimmed by 4 bases and V by 2 bases; bases with no gene match: 10. Germline V gene lookup returns CDR1 SGHDT and CDR2 YYEEEE. CDR3 length equals 17 residues. CDR3 nucleotide sequence: TGTGCCAGCAGCTTCGTAGCGGGAGGGGGAAATGTAGAGACCCAGTACTTC. Translating gives CASSFVAGGGNVETQYF.

V is TRBV20-1 and J is TRBJ2-5, with 9 bases fitting TRBD2. J was trimmed by 4 bases and V by 6 bases; bases with no gene match: 3. Germline V gene data show CDR1 as DFQATT and CDR2 as SNEGSKA (reference sequence). The length of the CDR3 is 12 residues. The CDR3 sequence is CSAVAGVETQYF. The CDR3 DNA reads as TGCAGTGCAGTAGCGGGAGTAGAGACCCAGTACTTC.

This clonotype has only a few counts. At one boundary the junction diverges from the germline segment, which might be a read error. This chain connects TRBV3-1 to TRBJ1-2; a weak D match, TRBD1 (6 bases). CDR3 length: 16 amino acids. Germline-derived CDR1 and CDR2 are LGHDT and YNNKEL (reference sequence). The chain's CDR3 is CASSLSRTVAKGGYSF. In nucleotides, the CDR3 is TGTGCCAGCAGCCTGTCTAGGACAGTCGCCAAAGGAGGCTACAGCTTC.

This clonotype was counted a few times. V usage is TRBV7-9 and J usage is TRBJ1-2; D possibly corresponds to TRBD1 (5 bases). V shed 5 bases and J shed 0 bases, with 13 bases lying between them. CDR1 is SEHNR and CDR2 is FQNEAQ in the germline V gene (reference sequence). CDR3 length: 15 amino acids. CDR3 loop: CASSADRESNYGYTF. The CDR3 DNA reads TGTGCCAGCAGCGCAGACAGAGAATCTAACTATGGCTACACCTTC.

This clonotype came up a few times. The chain carries TRBV20-1 and TRBJ2-1; TRBD2 agrees at 8 bases. Germline V gene lookup returns CDR1 DFQATT and CDR2 SNEGSKA (reference sequence). The CDR3 spans 11 residues. The CDR3 DNA sequence: TGCAGGGGGCAAAGCGGGAGTGAGCAGTTCTTC. Protein product: CRGQSGSEQFF.

A few counts support this clonotype. This chain connects TRBV20-1 to TRBJ2-3; D gene unclear. V was trimmed by 1 base and J by 2 bases, leaving 10 bases between them. The CDR3 is 14 residues long. Germline V lookup: CDR1 DFQATT, CDR2 SNEGSKA (reference sequence). Here the CDR3 DNA reads TGCAGTGCTAGAGGGCGGAAGATCACAGATACGCAGTATTTT. It translates to CSARGRKITDTQYF.

The rearrangement links TRBV27 to TRBJ2-5, with 12 bases matching TRBD2. The trim removed 0 bases at V and 1 base at J, leaving 3 bases unmatched. This CDR3 contains 17 residues. Germline V lookup: CDR1 MNHEY, CDR2 SMNVEV (reference sequence). CDR3 sequence: CASSLSRTSGAQETQYF. The CDR3 coding sequence is TGTGCCAGCAGTTTATCCCGGACTAGCGGGGCCCAAGAGACCCAGTACTTC.

This clonotype was recorded at least ten times. The chain has TRBV2 and TRBJ1-2; D call uncertain. Germline values: CDR1 SNHLY, CDR2 FYNNEI. V lost 7 bases and J 6 bases, leaving 6 bases between the germline ends. There are 10 residues in the CDR3. In DNA form, the CDR3 reads TGTGCCAGCATTAATGATGGCTACACCTTC. This gives the protein CASINDGYTF.

The chain combines TRBV6-1 with TRBJ2-1, with TRBD2 matching 14 bases. The length of the CDR3 is 19 residues. Germline V gene data show CDR1 as MNHNS and CDR2 as SASEGT. The junction had 11 bases not matched to a gene; V was cut back by 4 bases and J by 3 bases. CDR3 DNA: TGTGCCAGCAGTGCGCTTTTGAAAGGACTAGCGGGGGGCTACAATGAGCAGTTCTTC. Translating gives CASSALLKGLAGGYNEQFF.

This clonotype occurred many times. The chain is built from TRBV5-5 and TRBJ2-1, with unresolved D. Germline V gene sequence: CDR1 SGHKS, CDR2 YYEKEE (reference sequence). The CDR3 is 12 residues long. V shed 0 bases and J shed 8 bases, with 6 bases lying between them. The CDR3 nucleotides read TGTGCCAGCAGCTTGGTAGATGATGAGCAGTTCTTC. This translates into CASSLVDDEQFF.

This clonotype came up many times. The CDR3, as DNA: TGTGCCAGCAGCCCGAATAGCGGGGACACCTACAATGAGCAGTTCTTC. This encodes CASSPNSGDTYNEQFF. V and J are TRBV7-8 and TRBJ2-1; 8 bases fit TRBD2. This CDR3 has 16 amino acids. The germline V gene encodes CDR1 SGHVS and CDR2 FQNEAQ. Trimming cost V 5 bases and J 2 bases; bases outside gene matches: 8.

V usage is TRBV9 and J usage is TRBJ2-7, with 9 bases aligning to TRBD1. This CDR3 is 17 amino acids long. Germline lookup yields CDR1 SGDLS and CDR2 YYNGEE. With V trimmed by 0 bases and J by 2 bases, 9 bases remained unmatched. CDR3 DNA: TGTGCCAGCAGCGTAGGGACAGGGGTGTTTGTTGCCTACGAGCAGTACTTC. Its translation: CASSVGTGVFVAYEQYF.

The chain employs TRBV20-1 and TRBJ1-4, with D unresolved. V lost 5 bases, J lost 8 bases, and 9 bases lay in between. CDR3 length equals 11 residues. CDR1 is DFQATT, CDR2 SNEGSKA, per germline (reference sequence). The CDR3 reads CSALGIEKLFF. DNA of the CDR3: TGCAGTGCTTTAGGGATCGAAAAACTGTTTTTT.

J is TRBJ1-5 and V is TRBV13, with D hard to call. The V end was cut by 5 bases, the J end by 4 bases, with 6 bases between. The CDR3 is made up of 12 amino acids. Germline CDR1 reads PRHDT; CDR2 reads FYEKMQ (reference sequence). The CDR3 here is CASSKNNQPQHF. In nucleotides, the CDR3 is TGTGCCAGCAGCAAAAATAATCAGCCCCAGCATTTT.

The chain couples TRBV6-5 to TRBJ2-4; tentative D call: TRBD2 (7 bases). The V and J ends lost 0 bases and 5 bases respectively, with 11 bases between them. The V gene's germline CDR1 is MNHEY and CDR2 SVGAGI. CDR3 length: 15 amino acids. CDR3 in DNA: TGTGCCAGCAGTTACTCGGGGGGGCACCAAAACATTCAGTACTTC. Its protein is CASSYSGGHQNIQYF.